This T cell receptor (beta chain) was sequenced in a study of blood T cell repertoires in COVID-19. Study context: Spain, Italy and the United States supplied samples that represented acute and convalescent COVID-19. PBMCs, B-cell-depleted T cells, or T cells were the source of the cDNA or gDNA that made up the material.

Authors' methods: For nucleated cells, counts were estimated from reference gene primer amplification. Generated by immunoSEQ multiplex PCR, the TCRdb table keeps only in-frame clones and is missing some. D and trimming come from the DNA, and the V and J calls and clone size come from that table. The sample carries approximately 240,000 clones, about nine tenths recorded once. Germline CDR1 SGHAT, CDR2 FQNNGV. V was trimmed by 5 bases and J by 0 bases, leaving 10 bases between them. This CDR3 spans 14 amino acids. Researchers sorted participants into cohorts using their self-reported clinical history.

The TCR originated in a woman younger than 45 with acute COVID-19. Input material: PBMCs or T cells enriched from blood (not recorded which). The chain joins TRBV11-2 to TRBJ1-2; TRBD1 might be the D (6 bases). DNA of the CDR3: TGTGCCAGCAGCCCTGGACAGTCTAACTATGGCTACACCTTC. Translation gives CASSPGQSNYGYTF.